This entry lists 15 T cell receptor beta chains sequenced from one sample in a study of CD8 T cells in ankylosing spondylitis. Via MiXCR, TCRdb re-called the 5' RACE reads, giving one row per CDR3 protein. The repertoire holds a few hundred thousand distinct CDR3 sequences, with around 10% as singletons. The sample taken for sequencing was blood, either unsorted or a sorted T cell fraction (not recorded which). The receptors were gathered from a female donor with ankylosing spondylitis or in good health (not recorded which).

The genes are TRBV20-1 and TRBJ2-6; tentatively, D is TRBD1 or TRBD2 (5 bases each). The germline CDR1 and CDR2 sequences are DFQATT and SNEGSKA (reference sequence). The CDR3 spans 14 residues. With 5 bases removed from V and 2 bases from J, the gap between germline ends came to 10 bases. CDR3 DNA: TGCAGTGCTGTGAGGGGAGCTGGGGCCAACGTCCTGACTTTC. Translating it yields CSAVRGAGANVLTF.

This clonotype has a count of ten or more. In DNA, the CDR3 is TGTGCCAGCAGCTTAGAACCCCAGGTCGGGGAAGCTTTCTTT. Residues: CASSLEPQVGEAFF. The chain couples TRBV7-6 to TRBJ1-1, with no clear D. The CDR3 runs to 14 residues. V lost 1 base to trimming and J lost 8 bases, with 14 bases between them. In germline, CDR1 is SGHVS, CDR2 FNYEAQ.

This clonotype came up many times. The V and J genes are TRBV5-1 and TRBJ2-1, with TRBD1 as a possible D gene (5 bases). This CDR3 comprises 12 residues. V was trimmed by 8 bases and J by 4 bases, leaving 10 bases between them. Germline assignment: CDR1 SGHRS and CDR2 YFSETQ. This CDR3 is CASGDRYNEQFF. The CDR3 region has the DNA TGCGCCAGTGGTGACAGATACAATGAGCAGTTCTTC.

There are many counts of this clonotype. V and J are TRBV20-1 and TRBJ2-1; 7 positions match TRBD2. J was trimmed by 3 bases and V by 6 bases; bases with no gene match: 8. The CDR3 runs to 14 residues. The germline gives CDR1 DFQATT, CDR2 SNEGSKA (reference sequence). CDR3 nucleotides: TGCAGTGCCGCTCCCCGGACTAGCTACAATGAGCAGTTCTTC. Translation: CSAAPRTSYNEQFF.

As concerns this clonotype: One base away lies a much larger clone, so this may be a sequencing read error. The chain couples TRBV20-1 to TRBJ2-6; D possibly matches TRBD1 or TRBD2 (5 bases each). The CDR3 is 17 residues long. Germline V gene sequence: CDR1 DFQATT, CDR2 SNEGSKA (reference sequence). The CDR3 region is CCARARDASSGANVLTF. As DNA, the CDR3 is TGCTGTGCTAGGGCCCGGGACGCAAGCTCTGGGGCCAACGTCCTGACTTTC.

This clonotype was counted a few times. The rearrangement uses TRBV28 and TRBJ2-2; 8 bases match TRBD1. J lost 6 bases, V lost 6 bases, and 12 bases had no gene match. This CDR3 contains 16 residues. The V gene's germline CDR1 is MDHEN and CDR2 SYDVKM. Here the CDR3 DNA reads TGTGCCAGCAGCCACAACAACAGGGGGTATGCCGGGGAGCTGTTTTTT. Translation gives CASSHNNRGYAGELFF.

At least ten counts were recorded for this clonotype. This chain uses TRBV6-5 with TRBJ1-1; tentatively, D is TRBD1 (6 bases). The V end was cut by 1 base, the J end by 10 bases, with 22 bases between. Germline V CDR1 and CDR2: MNHEY, SVGAGI. The CDR3 consists of 16 residues. As DNA, the CDR3 is TGTGCCAGCAGTTACTTAAAACACCACAGGGAGAAGGGAGCTTTCTTT. It translates to CASSYLKHHREKGAFF.

The V call is TRBV19, the J call TRBJ1-5; a weak D match, TRBD1 (6 bases). Looked up from germline, CDR1 is LNHDA and CDR2 is SQIVND (reference sequence). The CDR3 sequence is 15 residues long. Trimming took off 8 bases at V and 5 bases at J, with 19 bases between the two ends. The CDR3 is CASSVRGGIHQPQHF. CDR3 DNA: TGTGCCAGTTCGGTCCGAGGGGGAATCCATCAGCCCCAGCATTTT.

This chain links TRBV21-1 with TRBJ2-7; TRBD1, the D gene given by the table, was not confirmed from the DNA. TRBV21-1 is an annotated pseudogene. This CDR3 comprises 14 residues. The CDR3 coding sequence is TGTGCCAGCAGCAAAGACGGGGGACCCTACGAGCAGTACTTC. Its translation: CASSKDGGPYEQYF.

On this clonotype itself: This may be a read error: a much more frequent sequence differs by one nucleotide. The genes are TRBV20-1 and TRBJ2-1; D remains unclear. Germline V gene lookup returns CDR1 DFQATT and CDR2 SNEGSKA (reference sequence). Trimming shortened V by 3 bases and J by 6 bases, and 15 bases separated the two germline ends. This CDR3 is 14 amino acids long. This CDR3 reads CSASRSAIGNEQFF. The CDR3, as DNA: TGCAGTGCTAGTCGTTCGGCTATCGGCAATGAGCAGTTCTTC.

This clonotype appeared a few times. The V call is TRBV5-1, the J call TRBJ1-1; no clear D gene. With 3 bases removed from V and 5 bases from J, the gap between germline ends came to 20 bases. The CDR3 runs 16 residues. Looked up from germline, CDR1 is SGHRS and CDR2 is YFSETQ. CDR3 DNA sequence: TGCGCCAGCAGCTCCCAGTCGGGTAGCTGGGGAACTGAAGCTTTCTTT. Its protein is CASSSQSGSWGTEAFF.

This clonotype has ten or more counts. V gene TRBV5-1 combines with J gene TRBJ1-2; 7 bases match TRBD1. The germline gives CDR1 SGHRS, CDR2 YFSETQ. J lost 4 bases, V lost 4 bases, and 7 bases had no gene match. This CDR3 has 14 residues. CDR3 protein: CASSPRRDSYGYTF. In DNA form, the CDR3 reads TGCGCCAGCAGCCCGCGCCGGGACAGCTATGGCTACACCTTC.

Many counts were recorded for this clonotype. The chain couples TRBV28 to TRBJ1-2; D gene ambiguous. Germline CDR1 and CDR2: MDHEN and SYDVKM. V lost 6 bases and J 8 bases, leaving 10 bases between the germline ends. CDR3 length: 11 amino acids. The CDR3 spells CASRTVGGYTF. The DNA for the CDR3 is TGTGCCAGCAGAACCGTCGGCGGCTACACCTTC.

This clonotype showed up many times. The rearrangement links TRBV27 to TRBJ1-5, with a weak D call TRBD1 (6 bases). The V gene lost 2 bases and the J gene lost 8 bases, with 16 bases spanning the gap. This CDR3 contains 15 residues. Per germline, CDR1 MNHEY and CDR2 SMNVEV (reference sequence). CDR3 nucleotides: TGTGCCAGCAGTTTAAGGATACAGGGTGGCGAGCCCCAGCATTTT. Its translation: CASSLRIQGGEPQHF.

CDR3 sequence (DNA): TGCAGTGCTAGAGTAGGGGGCCACAATCAGCCCCAGCATTTT. It codes for CSARVGGHNQPQHF. The rearrangement joins TRBV20-1 to TRBJ1-5; TRBD1 aligns across 7 bases. J was trimmed by 3 bases and V by 1 base; bases with no gene match: 3. The CDR3 spans 14 residues. Germline values: CDR1 DFQATT, CDR2 SNEGSKA (reference sequence).